Sequencing of this TCR beta chain was carried out in a study of vaccination and CD4 T cells after COVID-19. This CDR3 is 18 amino acids long. V lost 6 bases to trimming and J lost 0 bases; unmatched junction nucleotides: 7. Treatment denoted: roughly 11-day PBMC culture with coronavirus spike peptide pools or control peptides (ViraFEST assay). A remark on this clonotype: The antigen remains undetermined.

The Oncomine TCR Beta short-read assay was applied to DNA of cultured CD4+ T cells. TCRdb used MiXCR to reprocess the PCR reads, holding one entry per CDR3 protein. The sample lists about 18,000 distinct CDR3 sequences, 40% to 55% seen once, with 20% in the top ten. The TCR originated in a human donor who received a COVID-19 vaccine. The material was CD4+ T cells from blood, cultured in vitro, obtained before SARS-CoV-2 vaccination. V is TRBV23-1 and J is TRBJ2-1; 14 bases match TRBD2. TRBV23-1 is recorded as an ORF, its role being uncertain. The DNA for the CDR3 is TGCGCCAGCAGACGACTAGCGGGGGGGGGGAGCTCCTACAATGAGCAGTTCTTC. Its protein is CASRRLAGGGSSYNEQFF.